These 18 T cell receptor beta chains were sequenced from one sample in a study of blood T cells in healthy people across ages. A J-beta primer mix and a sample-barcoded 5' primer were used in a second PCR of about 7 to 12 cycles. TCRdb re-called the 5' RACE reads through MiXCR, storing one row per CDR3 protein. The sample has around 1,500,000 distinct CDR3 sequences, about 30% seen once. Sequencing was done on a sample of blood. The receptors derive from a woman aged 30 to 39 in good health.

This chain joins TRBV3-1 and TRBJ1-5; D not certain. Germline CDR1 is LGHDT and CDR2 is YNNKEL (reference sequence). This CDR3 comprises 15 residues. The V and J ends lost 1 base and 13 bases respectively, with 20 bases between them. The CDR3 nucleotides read TGTGCCAGCAGCCAAGGGAGGTTGGGCAATCAGCTTCAGCATTTT. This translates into CASSQGRLGNQLQHF.

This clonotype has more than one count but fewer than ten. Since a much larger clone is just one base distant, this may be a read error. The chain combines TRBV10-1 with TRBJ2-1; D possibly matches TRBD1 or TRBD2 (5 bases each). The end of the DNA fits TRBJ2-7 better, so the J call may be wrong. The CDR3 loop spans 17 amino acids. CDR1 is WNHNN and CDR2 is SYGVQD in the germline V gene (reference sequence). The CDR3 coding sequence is TGCGCCAGCAGTGGAGGTTCGAGGGGAAGCTCCTACAATGAGCAGTACTTC. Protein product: CASSGGSRGSSYNEQYF.

The CDR3 loop is CAISEHNRDINQPQHF. CDR3 coding DNA: TGTGCCATCAGTGAGCACAACAGGGATATCAATCAGCCCCAGCATTTT. The chain employs TRBV10-3 and TRBJ1-5; D perhaps matches TRBD1 (6 bases). The V end lost 2 bases, the J end lost 3 bases, and 14 bases lay between the germline ends. Germline V CDR1 and CDR2: ENHRY, SYGVKD. This CDR3 contains 16 residues.

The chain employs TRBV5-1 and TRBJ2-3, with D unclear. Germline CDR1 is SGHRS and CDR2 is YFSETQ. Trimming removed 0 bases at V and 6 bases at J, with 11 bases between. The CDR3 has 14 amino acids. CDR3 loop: CASSLVLLGDTQYF. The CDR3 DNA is TGCGCCAGCAGCTTGGTTCTACTGGGGGATACGCAGTATTTT.

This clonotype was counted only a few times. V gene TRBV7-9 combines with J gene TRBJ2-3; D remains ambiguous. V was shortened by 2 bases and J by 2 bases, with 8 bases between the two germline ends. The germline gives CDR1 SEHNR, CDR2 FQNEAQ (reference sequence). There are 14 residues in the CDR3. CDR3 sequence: CASSLYTATDTQYF. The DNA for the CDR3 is TGTGCCAGCAGCTTATACACTGCCACAGATACGCAGTATTTT.

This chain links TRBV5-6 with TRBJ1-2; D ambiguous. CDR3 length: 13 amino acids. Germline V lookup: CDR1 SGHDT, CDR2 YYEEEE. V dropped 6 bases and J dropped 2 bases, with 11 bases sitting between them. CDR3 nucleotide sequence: TGTGCCAGCATGAGGAAAGGGAACTATGGCTACACCTTC. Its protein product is CASMRKGNYGYTF.

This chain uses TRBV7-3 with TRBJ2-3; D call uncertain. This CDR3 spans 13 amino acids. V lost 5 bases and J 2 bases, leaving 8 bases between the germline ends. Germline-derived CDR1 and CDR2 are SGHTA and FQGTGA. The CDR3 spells CASSRQITDTQYF. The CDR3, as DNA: TGTGCCAGCAGCCGACAAATCACAGATACGCAGTATTTT.

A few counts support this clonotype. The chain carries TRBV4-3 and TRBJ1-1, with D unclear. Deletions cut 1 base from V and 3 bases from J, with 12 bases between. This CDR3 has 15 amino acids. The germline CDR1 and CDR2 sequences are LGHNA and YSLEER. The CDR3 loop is CASSQGTGGYTEAFF. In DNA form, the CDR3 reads TGCGCCAGCAGCCAAGGGACGGGCGGGTACACTGAAGCTTTCTTT.

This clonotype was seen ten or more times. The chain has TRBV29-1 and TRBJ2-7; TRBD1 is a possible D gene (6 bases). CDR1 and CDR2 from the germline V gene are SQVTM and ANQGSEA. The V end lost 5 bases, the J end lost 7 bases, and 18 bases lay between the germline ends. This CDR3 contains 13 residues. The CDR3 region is CSVTRDKMGEQYF. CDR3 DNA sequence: TGCAGCGTTACCCGGGACAAAATGGGGGAGCAGTACTTC.

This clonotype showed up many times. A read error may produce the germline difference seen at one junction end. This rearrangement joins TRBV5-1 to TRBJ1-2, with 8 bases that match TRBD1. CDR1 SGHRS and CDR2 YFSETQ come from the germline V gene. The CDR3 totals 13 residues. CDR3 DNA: TGTGCCAGCAGCCGCGGGACAGGCGACGGCTACACCTTC. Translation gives CASSRGTGDGYTF.

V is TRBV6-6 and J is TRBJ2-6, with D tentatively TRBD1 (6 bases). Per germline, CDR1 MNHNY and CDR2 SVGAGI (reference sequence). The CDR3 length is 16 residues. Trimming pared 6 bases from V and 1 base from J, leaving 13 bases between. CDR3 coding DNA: TGTGCCAGCAGGGAGACAGGAAAGTCTGGGGCCAACGTCCTGACTTTC. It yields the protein CASRETGKSGANVLTF.

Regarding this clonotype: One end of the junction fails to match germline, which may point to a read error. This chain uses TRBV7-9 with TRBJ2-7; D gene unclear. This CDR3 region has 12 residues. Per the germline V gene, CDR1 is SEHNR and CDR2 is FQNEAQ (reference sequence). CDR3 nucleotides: TGTGCCACGTCGGACGACTCCTGCGAGCAGTACTTC. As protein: CATSDDSCEQYF.

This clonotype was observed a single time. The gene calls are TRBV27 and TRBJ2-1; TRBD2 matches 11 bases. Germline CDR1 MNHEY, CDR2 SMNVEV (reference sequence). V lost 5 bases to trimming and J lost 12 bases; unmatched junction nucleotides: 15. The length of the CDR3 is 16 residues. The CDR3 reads CASSRGGTSGDKGQFF. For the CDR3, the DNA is TGTGCCAGCAGTCGTGGCGGGACTAGCGGTGACAAGGGGCAGTTCTTC.

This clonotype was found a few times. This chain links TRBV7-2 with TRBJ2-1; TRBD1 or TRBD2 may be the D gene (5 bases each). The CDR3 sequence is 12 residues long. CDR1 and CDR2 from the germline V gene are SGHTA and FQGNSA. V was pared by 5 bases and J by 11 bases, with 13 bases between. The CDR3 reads CASSPAREKQFF. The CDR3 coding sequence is TGTGCCAGCAGCCCCGCCAGGGAGAAGCAGTTCTTC.

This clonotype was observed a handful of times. The chain's CDR3 is CSAIPDRGRGDEQFF. The CDR3 region has the DNA TGCAGTGCTATCCCGGACCGGGGCAGGGGAGATGAGCAGTTCTTC. This chain joins TRBV20-1 and TRBJ2-1; tentative D call: TRBD1 (6 bases). Per germline, CDR1 DFQATT and CDR2 SNEGSKA (reference sequence). V was clipped by 4 bases and J by 8 bases, with 21 bases between them. The CDR3 is 15 residues long.

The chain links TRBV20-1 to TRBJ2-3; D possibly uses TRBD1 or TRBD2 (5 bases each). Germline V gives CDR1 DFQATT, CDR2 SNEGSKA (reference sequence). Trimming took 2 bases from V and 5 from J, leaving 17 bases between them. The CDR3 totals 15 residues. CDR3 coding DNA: TGCAGTGCTAGACCTTGGACTGGGACCGGAGATACGCAGTATTTT. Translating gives CSARPWTGTGDTQYF.

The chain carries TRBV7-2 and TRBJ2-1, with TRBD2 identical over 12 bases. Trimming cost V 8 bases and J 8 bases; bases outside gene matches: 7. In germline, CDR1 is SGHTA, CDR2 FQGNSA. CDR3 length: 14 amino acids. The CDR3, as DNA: TGTGCCAGCTTAGAGGCTAGCGGGGGGGATGAGCAGTTCTTC. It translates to CASLEASGGDEQFF. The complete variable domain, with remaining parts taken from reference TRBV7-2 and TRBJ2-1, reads GAGVSQSPSNKVTEKGKDVELRCDPISGHTALYWYRQSLGQGLEFLIYFQGNSAPDKSGLPSDRFSAERTGGSVSTLTIQRTQQEDSAVYLCASLEASGGDEQFFGPGTRLTVL.

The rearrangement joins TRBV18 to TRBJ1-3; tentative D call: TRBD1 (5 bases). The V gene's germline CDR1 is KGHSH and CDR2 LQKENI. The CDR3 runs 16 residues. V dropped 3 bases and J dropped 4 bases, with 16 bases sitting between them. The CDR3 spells CASSPAPGGEGNTIYF. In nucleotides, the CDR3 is TGTGCCAGCTCACCGGCTCCCGGGGGGGAAGGAAACACCATATATTTT.